This TCR beta chain is from a study of blood T cell repertoires in COVID-19. The germline gives CDR1 KGHSH, CDR2 LQKENI. V shed 1 base and J shed 3 bases, with 9 bases lying between them. There are 14 residues in the CDR3. This table comes from immunoSEQ multiplex PCR, and its TCRdb copy is limited to in-frame clones, with some not included. The sample includes 150,000 to 200,000 clones, roughly 80% of them seen just once. Sequencing was done on a sample of peripheral blood. The TCR sequence derives from a man in his 60s with active or convalescent COVID-19. The chain joins TRBV18 to TRBJ1-1; TRBD1 is a possible D gene (6 bases). DNA for the CDR3: TGTGCCAGCTCACCACGAGGGGGAGACACTGAAGCTTTCTTT. Translated, it gives CASSPRGGDTEAFF.